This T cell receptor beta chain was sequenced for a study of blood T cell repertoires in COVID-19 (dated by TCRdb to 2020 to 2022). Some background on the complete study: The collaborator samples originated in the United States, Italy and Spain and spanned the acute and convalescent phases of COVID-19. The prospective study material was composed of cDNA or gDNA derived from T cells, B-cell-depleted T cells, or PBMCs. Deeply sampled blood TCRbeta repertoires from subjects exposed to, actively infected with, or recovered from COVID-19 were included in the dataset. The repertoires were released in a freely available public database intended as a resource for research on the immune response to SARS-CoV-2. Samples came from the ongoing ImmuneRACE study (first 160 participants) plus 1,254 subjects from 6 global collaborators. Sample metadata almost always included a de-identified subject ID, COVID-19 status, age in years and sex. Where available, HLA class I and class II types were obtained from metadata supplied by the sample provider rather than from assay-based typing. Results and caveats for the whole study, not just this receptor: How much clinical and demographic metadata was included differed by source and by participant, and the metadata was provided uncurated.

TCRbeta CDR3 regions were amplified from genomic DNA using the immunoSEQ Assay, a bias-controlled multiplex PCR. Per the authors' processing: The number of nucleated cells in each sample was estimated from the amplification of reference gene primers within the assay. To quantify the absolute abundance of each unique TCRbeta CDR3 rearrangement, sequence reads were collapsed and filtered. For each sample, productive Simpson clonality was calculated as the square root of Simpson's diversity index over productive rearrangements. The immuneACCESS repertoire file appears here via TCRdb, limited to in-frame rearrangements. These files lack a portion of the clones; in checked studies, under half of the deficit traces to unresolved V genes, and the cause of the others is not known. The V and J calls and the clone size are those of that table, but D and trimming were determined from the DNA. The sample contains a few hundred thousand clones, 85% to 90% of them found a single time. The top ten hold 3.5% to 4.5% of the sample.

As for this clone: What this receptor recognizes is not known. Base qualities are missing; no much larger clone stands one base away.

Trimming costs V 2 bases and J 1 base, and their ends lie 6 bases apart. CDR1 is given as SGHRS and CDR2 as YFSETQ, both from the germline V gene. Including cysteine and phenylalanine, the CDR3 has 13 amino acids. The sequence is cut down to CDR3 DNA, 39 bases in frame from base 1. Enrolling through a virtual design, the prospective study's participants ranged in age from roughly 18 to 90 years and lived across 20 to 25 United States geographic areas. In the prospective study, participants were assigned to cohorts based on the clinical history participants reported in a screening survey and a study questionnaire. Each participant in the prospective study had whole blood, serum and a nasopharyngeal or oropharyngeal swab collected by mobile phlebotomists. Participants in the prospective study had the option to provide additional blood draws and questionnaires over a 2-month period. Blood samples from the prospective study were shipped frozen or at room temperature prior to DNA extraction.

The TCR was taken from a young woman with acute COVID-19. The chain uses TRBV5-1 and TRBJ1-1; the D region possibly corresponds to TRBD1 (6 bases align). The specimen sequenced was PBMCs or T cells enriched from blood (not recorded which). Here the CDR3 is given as CASSLQGNTEAFF. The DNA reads TGCGCCAGCAGCTTACAGGGGAACACTGAAGCTTTCTTT.